This TCR beta chain was captured by sequencing in a study of T cell repertoires in cytomegalovirus infection. Turning to the study itself: Selected CMV epitopes included recently identified HLA-C-restricted ones as well as well-studied HLA-B-restricted ones. Indications came from public TCR beta signatures; they pointed to CMV infection and to a matching HLA type.

On this clonotype: Its antigen remains unknown.

General study results and limits: The cumulative frequency of public TCR beta families identified carriers of CMV plus the relevant HLA. The ex vivo response was dominated by HLA-C-restricted CMV-specific TCR beta clonotypes.

One entry per CDR3 protein results from TCRdb running MiXCR on the reads. The data show some 560,000 distinct CDR3 sequences, just under 40% seen once. This CDR3 spans 16 amino acids. The germline gives CDR1 SGHTA, CDR2 FQGNSA. V lost 4 bases and J lost 6; bases outside the gene matches: 5. The receptor was isolated from a human donor in good health (CMV status not recorded). Some clones in this sample may be carry-over from other donors' samples. V is TRBV7-2 and J is TRBJ2-1; TRBD2 aligns across 14 bases. The sequences come from cultured PBMCs, collected from culture after CMV antigen stimulation. DNA for the CDR3: TGTGCCAGCAGCTGGGGACTAGCGGGAGCTCGCAATGAGCAGTTCTTC. Its protein is CASSWGLAGARNEQFF.